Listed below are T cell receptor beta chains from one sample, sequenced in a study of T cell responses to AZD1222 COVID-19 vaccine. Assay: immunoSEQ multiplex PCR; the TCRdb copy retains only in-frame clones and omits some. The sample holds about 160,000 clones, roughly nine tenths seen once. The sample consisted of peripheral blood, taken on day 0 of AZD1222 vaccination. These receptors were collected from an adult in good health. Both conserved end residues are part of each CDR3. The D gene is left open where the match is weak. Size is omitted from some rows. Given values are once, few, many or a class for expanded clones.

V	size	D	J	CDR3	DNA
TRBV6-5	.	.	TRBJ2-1	CASHPGGRFNEQFF	TGTGCGAGCCATCCCGGGGGGCGCTTCAATGAGCAGTTCTTC
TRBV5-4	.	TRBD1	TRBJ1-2	CASTQGQSNRMSYGYTF	TGTGCCAGCACCCAGGGACAGTCCAACCGAATGAGCTATGGCTACACCTTC
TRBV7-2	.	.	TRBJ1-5	CASSLGGSYHQPQHF	TGTGCCAGCAGCTTAGGTGGGAGCTATCATCAGCCCCAGCATTTT
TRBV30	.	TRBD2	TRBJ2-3	CAWMKRGAIDTQYF	TGTGCCTGGATGAAGCGGGGGGCGATAGATACGCAGTATTTT
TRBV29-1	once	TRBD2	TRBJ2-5	CSVSGGWETQYF	TGCAGCGTTTCGGGAGGGTGGGAGACCCAGTACTTC
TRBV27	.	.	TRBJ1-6	CASSFRFWGYALHF	TGTGCCAGCAGTTTTAGGTTCTGGGGATACGCCCTCCACTTT
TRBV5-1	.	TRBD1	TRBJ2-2	CASKGDSTSTTNTGELFF	TGCGCCAGCAAGGGGGACAGCACATCGACGACGAACACCGGGGAGCTGTTTTTT
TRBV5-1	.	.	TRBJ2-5	CASSSTFQETQYF	TGCGCCAGCAGCTCCACTTTCCAAGAGACCCAGTACTTC
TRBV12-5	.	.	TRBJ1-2	CASGLVPGHGYTF	TGTGCTAGTGGTTTGGTACCGGGGCATGGCTACACCTTC
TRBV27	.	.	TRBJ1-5	CASRPGRVSQPQHF	TGTGCCAGCAGACCGGGACGGGTTAGTCAGCCCCAGCATTTT
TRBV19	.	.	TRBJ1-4	CATGRLGSVVEKLFF	TGTGCCACCGGACGGTTGGGGTCGGTCGTTGAAAAACTGTTTTTT
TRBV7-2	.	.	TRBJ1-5	CASSLTTYQPQHF	TGTGCCAGCAGCTTAACCACTTATCAGCCCCAGCATTTT
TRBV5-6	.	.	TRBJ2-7	CASSFGTDYEQYF	TGTGCCAGCAGCTTCGGGACGGACTACGAGCAGTACTTC
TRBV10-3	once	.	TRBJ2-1	CAISEAPAGASKRLPYEQFF	TGTGCCATCAGTGAGGCCCCGGCGGGGGCATCCAAGAGACTGCCCTATGAGCAGTTCTTC
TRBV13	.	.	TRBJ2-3	CASSRDTDTQYF	TGTGCCAGCAGCCGAGACACAGATACGCAGTATTTT
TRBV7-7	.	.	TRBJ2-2	CASSSGRLINTGELFF	TGTGCTAGCAGTTCGGGACGGTTAATTAACACCGGGGAGCTGTTTTTT
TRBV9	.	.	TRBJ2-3	CASSELRGAVDTQYF	TGTGCCAGCAGCGAACTCCGGGGGGCTGTGGATACGCAGTATTTT
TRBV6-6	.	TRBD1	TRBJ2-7	CASRGQATSYEQYF	TGTGCCAGCAGGGGACAGGCGACCTCCTACGAGCAGTACTTC
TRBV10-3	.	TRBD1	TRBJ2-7	CAITSGQGNHEQYF	TGTGCCATCACTTCGGGACAGGGGAACCACGAGCAGTACTTC
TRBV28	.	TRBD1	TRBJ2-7	CASSSPPGTGNYEQYF	TGTGCCAGCAGCTCCCCCCCCGGGACAGGGAACTACGAGCAGTACTTC
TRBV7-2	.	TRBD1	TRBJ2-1	CASSLGQGASYNEQFF	TGTGCCAGCAGCTTAGGACAGGGGGCCTCCTACAATGAGCAGTTCTTC
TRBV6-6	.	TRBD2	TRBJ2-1	CATLLGGGGNEQFF	TGTGCCACCCTGCTCGGCGGGGGAGGGAATGAGCAGTTCTTC
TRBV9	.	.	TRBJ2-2	CASSGGLPNTGELFF	TGTGCCAGCAGCGGGGGACTCCCTAACACCGGGGAGCTGTTTTTT
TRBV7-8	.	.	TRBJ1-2	CASSLVRAANYGYTF	TGTGCCAGCAGCTTAGTAAGGGCAGCGAACTATGGCTACACCTTC
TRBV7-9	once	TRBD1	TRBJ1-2	CASSLNTRGTAGYTF	TGTGCCAGCAGCTTAAACACCAGGGGGACGGCGGGCTACACCTTC
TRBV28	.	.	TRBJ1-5	CASSLFRGASNQPQHF	TGTGCCAGCAGTTTATTCCGCGGGGCAAGCAATCAGCCCCAGCATTTT
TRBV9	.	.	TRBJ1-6	CASSPRPAHNSPLHF	TGTGCCAGCAGCCCTCGGCCAGCTCATAATTCACCCCTCCACTTT
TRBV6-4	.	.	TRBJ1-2	CASRQNGGYTF	TGTGCCAGCAGGCAGAACGGGGGCTACACCTTC
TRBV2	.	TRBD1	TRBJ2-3	CASRDRGLGTDTQYF	TGTGCCAGCAGGGACAGGGGGCTTGGGACAGATACGCAGTATTTT
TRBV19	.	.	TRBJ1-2	CASSIQGYGYTF	TGTGCCAGTAGTATCCAGGGGTATGGCTACACCTTC
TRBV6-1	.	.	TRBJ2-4	CASSEGRASKNIQYF	TGTGCCAGCAGTGAAGGTCGGGCATCCAAAAACATTCAGTACTTC
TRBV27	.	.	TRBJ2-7	CASSLGPRMYEQYF	TGTGCCAGCAGTTTGGGCCCCCGTATGTACGAGCAGTACTTC
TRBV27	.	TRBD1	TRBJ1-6	CASSERDSPNSPLHF	TGTGCCAGCAGTGAACGGGACAGCCCTAATTCACCCCTCCACTTT
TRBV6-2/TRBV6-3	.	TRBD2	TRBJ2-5	CASSYWAASGGQETQYF	TGTGCCAGCAGTTACTGGGCGGCAAGCGGGGGGCAAGAGACCCAGTACTTC
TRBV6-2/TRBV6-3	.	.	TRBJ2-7	CASSYKAYEQYF	TGTGCCAGCAGTTACAAGGCCTACGAGCAGTACTTC
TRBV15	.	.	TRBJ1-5	CATSRNTGPVSNQPQHF	TGTGCCACCAGTAGAAACACAGGGCCCGTTAGCAATCAGCCCCAGCATTTT
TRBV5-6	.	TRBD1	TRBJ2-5	CASTGFGTAQETQYF	TGTGCCAGCACCGGATTCGGGACAGCCCAAGAGACCCAGTACTTC
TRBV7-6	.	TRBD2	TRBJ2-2	CAGGTSGGQTGELFF	TGTGCCGGCGGGACTAGCGGGGGACAAACCGGGGAGCTGTTTTTT
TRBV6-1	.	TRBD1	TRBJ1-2	CASSSKTGNGYTF	TGTGCCAGCAGTTCGAAGACAGGGAATGGCTACACCTTC
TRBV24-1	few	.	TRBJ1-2	CATSEGNYGYTF	TGTGCCACCAGTGAGGGGAACTATGGCTACACCTTC
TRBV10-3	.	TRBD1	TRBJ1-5	CAIGQGILLNQNQPQHF	TGTGCCATCGGACAGGGGATTCTGCTAAACCAAAATCAGCCCCAGCATTTT
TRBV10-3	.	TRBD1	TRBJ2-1	CAISGGQGSYNEQFF	TGTGCCATCAGTGGAGGACAGGGATCCTACAATGAGCAGTTCTTC